The sequence of this T cell receptor (beta chain) was determined in a study of identifying expanded T cells in peripheral blood. CDR1 and CDR2 from the germline V gene are SNHLY and FYNNEI. The CDR3 totals 15 residues. V lost 6 bases, J lost 7 bases, and 7 bases stayed unmatched. General observations from the study: Across healthy donors, higher total template counts meant significantly greater roughly 2-week count variance.

A remark on this clone: Its target is not known.

During the collection period, no donor immune events like infections were recorded. Clones were sequenced by immunoSEQ multiplex PCR, and TCRdb holds only the in-frame ones, with some missing. This table has tens of thousands of clones, approximately 88% appearing once. The sequenced sample consisted of blood. This TCR derives from a person aged 18-70 years in good health. V usage is TRBV2 and J usage is TRBJ2-1; TRBD2 agrees at 12 bases. The CDR3 sequence: CASRPSGGAENEQFF. For the CDR3, the DNA is TGTGCCAGCAGGCCTAGCGGGGGGGCCGAGAATGAGCAGTTCTTC.